These 30 T cell receptor beta chains share one sample of origin, sequenced in a study of blood T cell repertoires in COVID-19. Method: immunoSEQ multiplex PCR; TCRdb's copy keeps in-frame clones and lacks some. The profile shows roughly 190,000 clones, approximately 85% of them singletons. The sample was peripheral blood. The receptors were gathered from a woman aged 55 to 70 with acute or convalescent COVID-19.

This clone was observed a few times. The chain carries TRBV5-5 and TRBJ1-4; the D is unclear. This CDR3 has 15 residues. From germline, CDR1 is SGHKS and CDR2 YYEKEE (reference sequence). V lost 1 base and J 7 bases, leaving 14 bases between the germline ends. The CDR3 here is CASSLFPSRGEKLFF. The CDR3 DNA reads as TGTGCCAGCAGCTTGTTTCCGAGCCGTGGTGAAAAACTGTTTTTT.

The chain recombines TRBV19 with TRBJ1-2; D remains ambiguous. Trimming removed 7 bases at V and 2 bases at J, with 17 bases between. Germline V gives CDR1 LNHDA, CDR2 SQIVND (reference sequence). The CDR3 has 15 residues. The CDR3 loop reads CASNNVKTLNYGYTF. CDR3 DNA: TGTGCCAGTAACAACGTTAAGACACTCAACTATGGCTACACCTTC.

Points on this clone: Other DNA sequences in the same sample also yield this CDR3. The chain uses TRBV27 and TRBJ2-3; TRBD2 might be the D (6 bases). The CDR3 totals 14 residues. V dropped 6 bases and J dropped 4 bases, with 14 bases sitting between them. Looked up from germline, CDR1 is MNHEY and CDR2 is SMNVEV (reference sequence). CDR3 protein: CASSTLGRSDTQYF. CDR3 DNA sequence: TGTGCCAGCAGCACCTTGGGGAGGTCAGATACGCAGTATTTT.

This chain uses TRBV13 with TRBJ1-1; 10 bases align to TRBD1. The CDR3 has 15 amino acids. Germline trimming cut 4 bases from V and 7 bases from J; bases unmatched to any gene: 9. Germline lookup yields CDR1 PRHDT and CDR2 FYEKMQ (reference sequence). The CDR3, as DNA: TGTGCCAGCAGCTCCGCGATGGACAGGGGGGTTGAAGCTTTCTTT. This sequence encodes CASSSAMDRGVEAFF.

The chain combines TRBV11-2 with TRBJ1-1; no reliable D call. The CDR3 is made up of 13 amino acids. V gave up 3 bases and J gave up 4 bases, with 9 bases separating them. Germline CDR1 SGHAT, CDR2 FQNNGV. The chain's CDR3 is CASSFERSTEAFF. As DNA, the CDR3 is TGTGCCAGCAGCTTCGAACGGAGCACTGAAGCTTTCTTT.

This clone was detected only once. The gene calls are TRBV27 and TRBJ1-6; D may be TRBD1 (6 bases). V lost 4 bases and J lost 4, with 11 bases in between. The CDR3 spans 15 residues. Germline V gives CDR1 MNHEY, CDR2 SMNVEV (reference sequence). The CDR3 is CASSYGQLYNSPLHF. The CDR3 DNA sequence: TGTGCCAGCAGTTATGGACAGCTTTATAATTCACCCCTCCACTTT.

The CDR3 DNA reads as TGTGCCAGCAGCTTGGAAGAGGGATTGGGTTCACCCCTCCACTTT. This translates into CASSLEEGLGSPLHF. The chain couples TRBV5-6 to TRBJ1-6; D remains unclear. Trimming took 0 bases from V and 9 from J, leaving 13 bases between them. Germline CDR1 is SGHDT and CDR2 is YYEEEE. This CDR3 contains 15 residues.

This clone was detected a few times. The rearrangement uses TRBV6-5 and TRBJ2-7; 10 nucleotides match TRBD1. V lost 6 bases to trimming and J lost 2 bases; unmatched junction nucleotides: 7. This CDR3 comprises 15 residues. Per the germline V gene, CDR1 is MNHEY and CDR2 is SVGAGI. CDR3 residues: CASRPAGTGAYEQYV. In DNA, the CDR3 is TGTGCCAGCAGACCCGCCGGGACAGGGGCCTACGAGCAGTACGTC.

This rearrangement joins TRBV19 to TRBJ2-2, with unresolved D. Trimming removed 3 bases at V and 1 base at J, with 6 bases between. This CDR3 spans 14 amino acids. Germline assignment: CDR1 LNHDA and CDR2 SQIVND (reference sequence). Here the CDR3 reads CASSISGNTGELFF. DNA of the CDR3: TGTGCCAGTAGTATTTCAGGGAACACCGGGGAGCTGTTTTTT.

V usage is TRBV19 and J usage is TRBJ1-1; D perhaps matches TRBD1 (5 bases). Germline CDR1 and CDR2: LNHDA and SQIVND (reference sequence). The V end lost 7 bases, the J end lost 1 base, and 13 bases lay between the germline ends. The CDR3 is 14 amino acids. As DNA, the CDR3 is TGTGCCAGTATGACATCAGGGCCGAACACTGAAGCTTTCTTT. Residues: CASMTSGPNTEAFF.

The V and J genes are TRBV7-3 and TRBJ2-2; D possibly corresponds to TRBD2 (5 bases). In germline, CDR1 is SGHTA, CDR2 FQGTGA. This CDR3 spans 15 amino acids. Trimming left V 4 bases short and J 5 bases short, with 14 bases between. Written as DNA, the CDR3 is TGTGCCAGCAGCTCAGGTCGGGGAGTAACCGGGGAGCTGTTTTTT. Encoded protein: CASSSGRGVTGELFF.

J is TRBJ1-2 and V is TRBV24-1; weak D call: TRBD1 (5 bases). V was pared by 3 bases and J by 5 bases, with 15 bases between. In germline, CDR1 is KGHDR, CDR2 SFDVKD. The CDR3 runs 15 residues. The CDR3, as DNA: TGTGCCACCAGTGATCCCCAGGGCGGGGCTTATGGCTACACCTTC. Translation: CATSDPQGGAYGYTF.

J is TRBJ2-1 and V is TRBV3-1 (or the pseudogene TRBV3-2), with D tentatively TRBD2 (5 bases). The ends were cut back, 0 bases at V and 5 bases at J, with 14 bases in the middle. The germline gives CDR1 LGHDT, CDR2 YNNKEL (reference sequence). CDR3 size: 16 residues. CDR3 residues: CASSQDAVLEDNEQFF. CDR3 nucleotides: TGTGCCAGCAGCCAAGATGCCGTGTTGGAGGACAATGAGCAGTTCTTC.

This clone was detected a few times. Here the CDR3 reads CASSQGTYASTDTQYF. For the CDR3, the DNA is TGTGCCAGCAGCCAAGGGACTTACGCTAGCACAGATACGCAGTATTTT. The rearrangement joins TRBV14 to TRBJ2-3, with D possibly TRBD2 on 5 matching bases. Trimming removed 1 base from V and 0 bases from J, with 11 bases in between. The CDR3 extends over 16 amino acids. The germline V gene has CDR1 SGHDN and CDR2 FVKESK.

V gene TRBV7-3 combines with J gene TRBJ2-2; no clear D gene. CDR1 is SGHTA, CDR2 FQGTGA, per germline. The CDR3 covers 14 residues. Trimming took 5 bases from V and 5 from J, leaving 12 bases between them. Written as DNA, the CDR3 is TGTGCCAGCAGCCAAGCGAGCCAGACCGGGGAGCTGTTTTTT. Protein product: CASSQASQTGELFF.

The V gene is TRBV7-9, the J gene TRBJ2-7, with a weak D call TRBD2 (6 bases). This CDR3 region has 15 residues. V lost 3 bases and J lost 4, with 16 bases in between. CDR1 SEHNR and CDR2 FQNEAQ come from the germline V gene (reference sequence). Written as DNA, the CDR3 is TGTGCCAGCAGCTTCGACGGGAGAAAGGGTTACGAGCAGTACGTC. Its protein product is CASSFDGRKGYEQYV.

The chain links TRBV28 to TRBJ2-7; 7 nucleotides agree with TRBD1. Germline loops: CDR1 MDHEN, CDR2 SYDVKM. This CDR3 is built from 14 residues. Trimming removed 6 bases from V and 4 bases from J; junction bases left unmatched: 9. CDR3 residues: CASSTTGATYEQYF. The DNA of the CDR3 is TGTGCCAGCAGCACTACAGGGGCGACTTACGAGCAGTACTTC.

The genes are TRBV7-6 and TRBJ1-1; D unclear. CDR1 SGHVS and CDR2 FNYEAQ come from the germline V gene. The CDR3 is 15 amino acids. V shed 1 base and J shed 0 bases, with 9 bases lying between them. This CDR3 reads CASSLGSRMNTEAFF. In DNA form, the CDR3 reads TGTGCCAGCAGCTTAGGTAGTCGCATGAACACTGAAGCTTTCTTT. The full variable domain, rest sourced from reference TRBV7-6 and TRBJ1-1, is GAGVSQSPRYKVTKRGQDVALRCDPISGHVSLYWYRQALGQGPEFLTYFNYEAQQDKSGLPNDRFSAERPEGSISTLTIQRTEQRDSAMYRCASSLGSRMNTEAFFGQGTRLTVV.

The chain combines TRBV25-1 with TRBJ2-1; TRBD2 aligns across 8 bases. CDR1 is MGHDK and CDR2 is SYGVNS in the germline V gene. There are 14 residues in the CDR3. V shed 6 bases and J 4 bases; nucleotides not matched to a gene: 5. The CDR3 protein is CASRTGGPYNEQFF. CDR3 in DNA: TGTGCCAGCAGGACGGGAGGGCCGTACAATGAGCAGTTCTTC.

This chain joins TRBV18 and TRBJ2-7; 7 positions match TRBD1. V lost 2 bases, J lost 3 bases, and 4 bases stayed unmatched. CDR3 length equals 14 residues. Germline V gene data show CDR1 as KGHSH and CDR2 as LQKENI. CDR3 bases: TGTGCCAGCTCACCAAAGGACAGGAGCTACGAGCAGTACTTC. Translating gives CASSPKDRSYEQYF.

CDR3 sequence (DNA): TGTGCCAGCAGCTTAGGGCCGATCTCTGGAAACACCATATATTTT. This translates into CASSLGPISGNTIYF. This chain uses TRBV7-6 with TRBJ1-3; no definite D call. The CDR3 consists of 15 residues. V was trimmed by 1 base and J by 0 bases, leaving 7 bases between them. Germline lookup yields CDR1 SGHVS and CDR2 FNYEAQ.

As for this clone: The same CDR3 also results from other DNA sequences found in this sample. V gene TRBV6-5 combines with J gene TRBJ1-1; 9 nucleotides agree with TRBD1. Germline loops: CDR1 MNHEY, CDR2 SVGAGI. J gave up 3 bases and V 6 bases, and 5 bases lay outside the gene matches. The CDR3 totals 14 residues. The CDR3 spells CASSLRTGDTEAFF. The CDR3 DNA reads as TGTGCCAGCAGCCTCAGGACAGGGGACACTGAAGCTTTCTTT.

This clone was recorded once. This rearrangement joins TRBV6-5 to TRBJ1-1; TRBD1 aligns across 8 bases. CDR3 length: 14 amino acids. The trim removed 6 bases at V and 6 bases at J, leaving 9 bases unmatched. The V gene's germline CDR1 is MNHEY and CDR2 SVGAGI. CDR3 region: CASRRETGVPEAFF. The DNA of the CDR3 is TGTGCCAGCAGGAGAGAGACAGGGGTCCCTGAAGCTTTCTTT.

This chain uses TRBV24-1 with TRBJ2-2; TRBD1 matches 10 bases. CDR3 length: 17 residues. With V trimmed by 3 bases and J by 6 bases, 9 bases remained unmatched. The germline V gene has CDR1 KGHDR and CDR2 SFDVKD. The CDR3 DNA is TGTGCCACCAGTGATGCCGGGGACAGGGGAATCTCCGGGGAGCTGTTTTTT. This gives the protein CATSDAGDRGISGELFF.

About this clone: Different DNA sequences within this sample yield the same CDR3. V usage is TRBV19 and J usage is TRBJ1-2, with TRBD1 identical over 10 bases. With V trimmed by 3 bases and J by 5 bases, 6 bases remained unmatched. The CDR3 runs 15 residues. Per germline, CDR1 LNHDA and CDR2 SQIVND (reference sequence). The CDR3 DNA sequence: TGTGCCAGTAGTATTCCCCAGGGACAGGGGTATGGCTACACCTTC. Translated: CASSIPQGQGYGYTF.

This rearrangement joins TRBV7-3 to TRBJ1-2; 7 bases fit TRBD1. The V segment lost 6 bases and the J segment 3 bases; nucleotides outside the gene matches: 10. There are 15 residues in the CDR3. The germline V gene encodes CDR1 SGHTA and CDR2 FQGTGA. The CDR3 DNA reads TGTGCCAGCAGGCCTCAAGGGACAGCGGACTATGGCTACACCTTC. The encoded protein is CASRPQGTADYGYTF.

V gene TRBV18 combines with J gene TRBJ1-1, with TRBD1 matching over 9 bases. This CDR3 spans 15 amino acids. V was clipped by 5 bases and J by 5 bases; unmatched bases: 9. The germline V gene encodes CDR1 KGHSH and CDR2 LQKENI. CDR3 sequence reads: CASSDSTGGGTEAFF. CDR3 DNA: TGTGCCAGCTCAGACTCGACAGGGGGGGGGACTGAAGCTTTCTTT.

The rearrangement links TRBV19 to TRBJ2-7, with 8 bases fitting TRBD2. CDR1 LNHDA and CDR2 SQIVND come from the germline V gene (reference sequence). J lost 0 bases, V lost 6 bases, and 1 base had no gene match. The length of the CDR3 is 13 residues. CDR3 sequence reads: CASSRGGSYEQYF. CDR3 coding DNA: TGTGCCAGTAGCCGGGGGGGCTCCTACGAGCAGTACTTC.

V is TRBV5-1 and J is TRBJ1-2; D gene uncertain. Trimming took 4 bases from V and 5 from J, leaving 9 bases between them. Germline CDR1 and CDR2: SGHRS and YFSETQ. The CDR3 is 12 amino acids. CDR3 sequence (DNA): TGCGCCAGCAGCAGTGAGGGATATGGCTACACCTTC. It yields the protein CASSSEGYGYTF.

A word on this clone: Distinct nucleotide sequences in the sample also encode this CDR3. The gene calls are TRBV2 and TRBJ1-3; the D is unclear. CDR1 and CDR2 (germline): SNHLY, FYNNEI. CDR3 length equals 14 residues. With 3 bases removed from V and 0 bases from J, the gap between germline ends came to 6 bases. CDR3 amino acids: CASSDPSSGNTIYF. CDR3 in DNA: TGTGCCAGCAGTGACCCCAGCTCTGGAAACACCATATATTTT.